Listed below are T cell receptor beta chains from one sample, sequenced in a study of blood T cell repertoires in COVID-19. The table came from immunoSEQ multiplex PCR; TCRdb's copy has only in-frame clones and leaves some out. Of some 230,000 clones listed, 65% to 90% are singletons. The material sequenced was peripheral blood. These receptors were collected from a woman between 50 and 59 years old with acute or convalescent COVID-19. The conserved cysteine and the conserved F or W are not part of the CDR3 here.

v_gene: TRBV24-1; CDR3aa: ATSELAGGPYNEQF
v_gene: TRBV27; CDR3aa: ASSLEKGGNQPQH
v_gene: TRBV29-1; CDR3aa: SVEDLSGQGNEKLF
v_gene: TRBV28; CDR3aa: ASLGRGEKLF
v_gene: TRBV4-3; CDR3aa: ASSQENPRGGRYYEQF
v_gene: TRBV30; CDR3aa: AWGTGDHSPLH
v_gene: TRBV7-7; CDR3aa: ASSPGTGVSTDTQY
v_gene: TRBV28; CDR3aa: ATITANYGYT
v_gene: TRBV7-6; CDR3aa: ASSLTDRANYNEQF
v_gene: TRBV7-2; CDR3aa: ASSRDSGYNEQF
v_gene: TRBV20-1; CDR3aa: SAIDSFGQPQH
v_gene: TRBV28; CDR3aa: ASSTRLAGTETQY
v_gene: TRBV5-1; CDR3aa: ASSLGRYDGYT
v_gene: TRBV6-5; CDR3aa: ASSYSVGSYEQY
v_gene: TRBV6-1; CDR3aa: ASSDLAGAEYEQY
v_gene: TRBV4-2; CDR3aa: ASSQMTAQHYGYT
v_gene: TRBV7-9; CDR3aa: ASTRPGAGTYEQY
v_gene: TRBV5-4; CDR3aa: ASSSRRDSDTQY
v_gene: TRBV11-2; CDR3aa: ASGDSLSYEQY
v_gene: TRBV19; CDR3aa: ASSPPGQGREKLF
v_gene: TRBV24-1; CDR3aa: ATSDFSILGQGMTGTGELF
v_gene: TRBV9; CDR3aa: ASSVGGGPPYEQY
v_gene: TRBV28; CDR3aa: ASSFLTAPGY
v_gene: TRBV27; CDR3aa: ASTGTGGHEQY
v_gene: TRBV20-1; CDR3aa: SASGVGEGILGYGYT
v_gene: TRBV11-2; CDR3aa: ASSPEWNTGELF
v_gene: TRBV7-2; CDR3aa: ASSLDQVSYNSPLH
v_gene: TRBV6-5; CDR3aa: ASCRTGFNEQF